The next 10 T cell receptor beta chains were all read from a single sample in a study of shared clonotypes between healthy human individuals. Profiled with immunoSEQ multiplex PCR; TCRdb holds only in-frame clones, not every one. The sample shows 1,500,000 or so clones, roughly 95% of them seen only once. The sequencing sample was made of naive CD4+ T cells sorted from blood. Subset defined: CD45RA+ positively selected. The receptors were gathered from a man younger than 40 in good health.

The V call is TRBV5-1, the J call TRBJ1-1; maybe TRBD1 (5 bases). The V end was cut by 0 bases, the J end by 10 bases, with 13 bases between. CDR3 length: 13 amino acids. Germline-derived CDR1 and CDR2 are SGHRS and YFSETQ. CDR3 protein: CASSLAEGRGAFF. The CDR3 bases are TGCGCCAGCAGCTTGGCCGAGGGACGGGGAGCTTTCTTT.

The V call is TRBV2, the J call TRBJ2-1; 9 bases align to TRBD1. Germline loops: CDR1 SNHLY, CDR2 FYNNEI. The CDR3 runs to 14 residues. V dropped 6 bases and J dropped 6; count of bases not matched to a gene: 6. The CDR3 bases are TGTGCCAGCAGGGCCGGGACAGGGAGCAATGAGCAGTTCTTC. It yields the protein CASRAGTGSNEQFF.

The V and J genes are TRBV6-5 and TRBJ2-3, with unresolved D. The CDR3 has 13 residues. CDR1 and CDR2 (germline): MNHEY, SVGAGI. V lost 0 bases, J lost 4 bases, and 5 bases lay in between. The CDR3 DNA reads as TGTGCCAGCAGTTACTCGTTTGCAGATACGCAGTATTTT. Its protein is CASSYSFADTQYF.

The CDR3 DNA reads TGCGCCAGCAGCTTTTTTCCCACTCTGGGCCAAGAGACCCAGTACTTC. It translates to CASSFFPTLGQETQYF. This sequence joins TRBV5-1 and TRBJ2-5; no firm D call. This CDR3 contains 16 residues. V lost 2 bases and J 1 base, leaving 15 bases between the germline ends. Germline values: CDR1 SGHRS, CDR2 YFSETQ. The variable domain in full, completed from reference TRBV5-1 and TRBJ2-5, reads KAGVTQTPRYLIKTRGQQVTLSCSPISGHRSVSWYQQTPGQGLQFLFEYFSETQRNKGNFPGRFSGRQFSNSRSEMNVSTLELGDSALYLCASSFFPTLGQETQYFGPGTRLLVL.

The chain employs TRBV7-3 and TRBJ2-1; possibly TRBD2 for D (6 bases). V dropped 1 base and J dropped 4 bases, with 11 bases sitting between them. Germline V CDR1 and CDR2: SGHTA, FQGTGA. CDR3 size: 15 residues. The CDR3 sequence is CASSLSGTTYNEQFF. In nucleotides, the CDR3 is TGTGCCAGCAGCTTAAGCGGGACCACGTACAATGAGCAGTTCTTC.

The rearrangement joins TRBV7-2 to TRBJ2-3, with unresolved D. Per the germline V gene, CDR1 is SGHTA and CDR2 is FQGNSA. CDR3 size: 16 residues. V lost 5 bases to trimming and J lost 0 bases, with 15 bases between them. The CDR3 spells CASSKEASLSTDTQYF. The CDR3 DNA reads TGTGCCAGCAGCAAAGAGGCTAGTCTTAGCACAGATACGCAGTATTTT.

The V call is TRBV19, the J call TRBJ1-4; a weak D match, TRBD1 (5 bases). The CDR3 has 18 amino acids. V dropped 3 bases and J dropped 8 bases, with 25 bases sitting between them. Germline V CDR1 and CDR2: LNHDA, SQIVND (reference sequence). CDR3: CASSIRQAARGQAEKLFF. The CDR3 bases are TGTGCCAGTAGTATCCGGCAGGCGGCACGGGGCCAGGCAGAAAAACTGTTTTTT.

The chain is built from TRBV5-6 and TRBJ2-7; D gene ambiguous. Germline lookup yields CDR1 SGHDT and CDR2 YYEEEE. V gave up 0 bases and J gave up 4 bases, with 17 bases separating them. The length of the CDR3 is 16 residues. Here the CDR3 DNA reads TGTGCCAGCAGCTTGGCCGGCCAGGCTGCGATTTACGAGCAGTACTTC. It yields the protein CASSLAGQAAIYEQYF.

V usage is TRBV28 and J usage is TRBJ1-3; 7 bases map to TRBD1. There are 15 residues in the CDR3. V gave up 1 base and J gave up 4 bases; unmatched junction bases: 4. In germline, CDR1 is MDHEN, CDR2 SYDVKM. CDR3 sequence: CASSLSPGGGNTIYF. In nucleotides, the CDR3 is TGTGCCAGCAGTTTATCCCCAGGGGGAGGAAACACCATATATTTT.

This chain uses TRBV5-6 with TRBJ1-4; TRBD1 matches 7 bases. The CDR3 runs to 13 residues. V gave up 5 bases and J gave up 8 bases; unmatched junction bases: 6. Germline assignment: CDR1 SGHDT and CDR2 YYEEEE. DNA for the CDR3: TGTGCCAGCAGGACAGGGACGGCCGAAAAACTGTTTTTT. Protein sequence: CASRTGTAEKLFF.